One sample yielded the 15 T cell receptor beta chains listed below, sequenced in a study of regulatory T cells in long-lasting Graves disease. Time point of the sample: persistent/refractory GD, antithyroid drugs over 5 years with positive TRAb. The TCR library was made from RNA that had been extracted from PBMCs in TRIzol. Arm-PCR with iRepertoire HTBI primers amplified the CDR3 regions for these TCR beta libraries. TCRdb fed the multiplex PCR reads into MiXCR, producing one record per CDR3 protein. The repertoire has 350,000 to 500,000 distinct CDR3 sequences, around 20% of them found once; the top ten carry roughly an eighth. The sample was peripheral blood mononuclear cells (PBMCs), taken when the disease was refractory, from a patient treated with antithyroid drugs. The receptors were sampled from a female donor with Graves disease.

This clonotype was seen only a few times. This chain uses TRBV5-1 with TRBJ2-7; TRBD2 matches 9 bases. CDR1 is SGHRS, CDR2 YFSETQ, per germline. With V trimmed by 4 bases and J by 7 bases, 15 bases remained unmatched. The CDR3 extends over 16 amino acids. CDR3 residues: CASSPRSGRPSGEQYF. CDR3 DNA: TGCGCCAGCAGCCCGAGGAGCGGGAGGCCCTCAGGGGAGCAGTACTTC.

The chain couples TRBV15 to TRBJ2-2, with D hard to call. This CDR3 is built from 14 residues. Germline V lookup: CDR1 LNHNV, CDR2 YYDKDF (reference sequence). Trimming removed 1 base from V and 5 bases from J, with 8 bases in between. The CDR3 DNA is TGTGCCACCAGCAGAGTCAAGGGTACCGGGGAGCTGTTTTTT. Protein product: CATSRVKGTGELFF. Drawing the rest from reference TRBV15 and TRBJ2-2, the complete variable domain is DAMVIQNPRYQVTQFGKPVTLSCSQTLNHNVMYWYQQKSSQAPKLLFHYYDKDFNNEADTPDNFQSRRPNTSFCFLDIRSPGLGDTAMYLCATSRVKGTGELFFGEGSRLTVL.

This clonotype was counted ten times or more. V usage is TRBV2 and J usage is TRBJ2-7, with 8 bases fitting TRBD2. This CDR3 is 14 amino acids long. Germline V lookup: CDR1 SNHLY, CDR2 FYNNEI. J was trimmed by 2 bases and V by 5 bases; bases with no gene match: 5. CDR3 DNA: TGTGCCAGCAGTTCCGCGGGAGGCCCCTACGAGCAGTACTTC. Amino acids: CASSSAGGPYEQYF.

This clonotype was counted at least ten times. The rearrangement uses TRBV2 and TRBJ1-2; unclear D gene. CDR1 and CDR2 from the germline V gene are SNHLY and FYNNEI. With 7 bases removed from V and 3 bases from J, the gap between germline ends came to 12 bases. This CDR3 contains 13 residues. CDR3 sequence reads: CASKLHRDYGYTF. The CDR3 bases are TGTGCCAGCAAACTTCACAGAGACTATGGCTACACCTTC.

To note about this clonotype: One junction end disagrees with the germline gene, perhaps due to a read error. The chain employs TRBV5-1 and TRBJ2-5; 8 nucleotides align to TRBD2. Germline V gives CDR1 SGHRS, CDR2 YFSETQ. The CDR3 consists of 13 residues. This chain's CDR3 is CAGSGTSQETQYF. The CDR3 DNA follows: TGCGCCGGCAGTGGGACTAGCCAAGAGACCCAGTACTTC.

The J gene is TRBJ2-2, the V gene TRBV18; either TRBD1 or TRBD2 may fit D (5 bases each). Looked up from germline, CDR1 is KGHSH and CDR2 is LQKENI. The CDR3 spans 15 residues. Trimming took 3 bases from V and 3 from J, leaving 11 bases between them. CDR3 loop: CASSPLGGYTGELFF. The CDR3 region has the DNA TGTGCCAGCTCACCCCTTGGGGGATACACCGGGGAGCTGTTTTTT.

V gene TRBV5-5 combines with J gene TRBJ2-1, with D possibly TRBD2 on 6 matching bases. The CDR3 covers 14 residues. Germline assignment: CDR1 SGHKS and CDR2 YYEKEE (reference sequence). The ends were cut back, 6 bases at V and 5 bases at J, with 15 bases in the middle. The CDR3 reads CASTAVGGDNEQFF. For the CDR3, the DNA is TGTGCCAGCACCGCCGTGGGGGGAGACAATGAGCAGTTCTTC. The full variable domain, in which reference TRBV5-5 and TRBJ2-1 provide the parts outside the CDR3, is DAGVTQSPTHLIKTRGQQVTLRCSPISGHKSVSWYQQVLGQGPQFIFQYYEKEERGRGNFPDRFSARQFPNYSSELNVNALLLGDSALYLCASTAVGGDNEQFFGPGTRLTVL.

The DNA for the CDR3 is TGTGCCAGCAGGACAGGGGCGGCTGGAAACACCATATATTTT. Protein sequence: CASRTGAAGNTIYF. V is TRBV12-3 or TRBV12-4 and J is TRBJ1-3; 8 nucleotides align to TRBD1. The junction had 3 bases not matched to a gene; V was cut back by 6 bases and J by 2 bases. The CDR3 runs 14 residues.

This clonotype was counted between two and nine times. The gene calls are TRBV19 and TRBJ1-1; D is unclear. Germline V CDR1 and CDR2: LNHDA, SQIVND (reference sequence). The V end lost 8 bases, the J end lost 2 bases, and 9 bases lay between the germline ends. The CDR3 extends over 12 amino acids. The DNA of the CDR3 is TGTGCCAGTGCGGACCATAACACTGAAGCTTTCTTT. This sequence encodes CASADHNTEAFF.

The sample holds many counts of this clonotype. This chain links TRBV2 with TRBJ2-2; D may correspond to TRBD1 or TRBD2 (5 bases each). The germline V gene has CDR1 SNHLY and CDR2 FYNNEI. The germline V and J ends were trimmed by 4 bases and 5 bases, with 11 bases remaining between them. The CDR3 has 14 residues. CDR3 sequence (DNA): TGTGCCAGCAGTGGGGAGCAGGGTACCGGGGAGCTGTTTTTT. It specifies CASSGEQGTGELFF.

Many counts were recorded for this clonotype. The V and J genes are TRBV2 and TRBJ1-2, with 11 positions matching TRBD1. The CDR3 totals 13 residues. CDR1 and CDR2 from the germline V gene are SNHLY and FYNNEI. The J segment lost 8 bases and the V segment lost 10 bases, leaving 9 bases of the junction unmatched. As DNA, the CDR3 is TGTGCCACCATGGACAGGGGGCAAAGCGGCTACACCTTC. It encodes CATMDRGQSGYTF.

This clonotype was found a few times. The chain is built from TRBV7-9 and TRBJ2-5; 8 nucleotides match TRBD2. The germline CDR1 and CDR2 sequences are SEHNR and FQNEAQ (reference sequence). V trimming: 0 bases; J trimming: 4 bases; junction bases outside the gene matches: 10. The CDR3 consists of 17 residues. The chain's CDR3 is CASSLARAGGFTETQYF. DNA of the CDR3: TGTGCCAGCAGCTTAGCGCGGGCGGGAGGTTTTACAGAGACCCAGTACTTC.

This chain connects TRBV28 to TRBJ2-1; 7 bases align to TRBD1. The ends lost 4 bases at V and 7 bases at J; junction bases unmatched: 13. CDR3 length equals 16 residues. Per germline, CDR1 MDHEN and CDR2 SYDVKM. CDR3 residues: CASSYIPTGARNEQFF. DNA of the CDR3: TGTGCCAGCAGTTATATCCCTACAGGGGCTAGGAATGAGCAGTTCTTC.

Ten or more counts support this clonotype. The chain uses TRBV27 and TRBJ2-7, with D maybe TRBD1 (6 bases). The CDR3 extends over 13 amino acids. V lost 3 bases and J 3 bases, leaving 9 bases between the germline ends. Germline CDR1 MNHEY, CDR2 SMNVEV (reference sequence). CDR3 amino acids: CASSFGQNYEQYF. In nucleotides, the CDR3 is TGTGCCAGCAGTTTCGGACAGAACTACGAGCAGTACTTC.

Many counts were recorded for this clonotype. The J gene is TRBJ2-6, the V gene TRBV27, with 7 bases that match TRBD1. In germline, CDR1 is MNHEY, CDR2 SMNVEV (reference sequence). V dropped 6 bases and J dropped 0; count of bases not matched to a gene: 8. CDR3 length: 17 residues. CDR3 loop: CASSHGQVHSGANVLTF. The CDR3, as DNA: TGTGCCAGCAGCCACGGACAGGTTCACTCTGGGGCCAACGTCCTGACTTTC.